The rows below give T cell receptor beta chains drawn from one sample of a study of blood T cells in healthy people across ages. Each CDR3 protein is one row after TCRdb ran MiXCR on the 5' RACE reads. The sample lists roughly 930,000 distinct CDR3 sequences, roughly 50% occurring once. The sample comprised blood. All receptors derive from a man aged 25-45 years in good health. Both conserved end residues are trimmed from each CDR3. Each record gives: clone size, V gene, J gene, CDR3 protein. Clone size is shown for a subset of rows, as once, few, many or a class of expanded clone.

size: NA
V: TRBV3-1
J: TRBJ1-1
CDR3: ASSHLTGPMNTEAF

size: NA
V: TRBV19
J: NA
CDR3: ASAPWLGQETQY

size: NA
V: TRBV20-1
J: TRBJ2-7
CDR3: SATHRGNYYEQY

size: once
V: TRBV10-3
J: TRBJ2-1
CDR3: AISEVTGNEQF

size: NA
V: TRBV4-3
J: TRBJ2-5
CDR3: ASSQDIPSGALETQY

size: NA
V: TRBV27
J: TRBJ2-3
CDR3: VSSFQGFSTDTQY

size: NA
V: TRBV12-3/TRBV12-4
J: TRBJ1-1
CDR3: ASSGGGAPTEAF

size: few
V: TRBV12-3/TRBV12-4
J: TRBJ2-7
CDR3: ASSLAAGRRYEQY

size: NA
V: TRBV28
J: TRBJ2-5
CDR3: ASSLTGGRETRY

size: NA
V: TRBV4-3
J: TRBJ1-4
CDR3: ASSPGRNNEKLF

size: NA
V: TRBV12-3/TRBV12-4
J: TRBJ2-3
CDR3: ASSFELAGTDTQY

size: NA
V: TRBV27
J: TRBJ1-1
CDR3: ASSSQGRLNTEAF

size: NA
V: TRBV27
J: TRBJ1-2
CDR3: ASSFDVSLWDGCT

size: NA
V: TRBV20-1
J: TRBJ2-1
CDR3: SATGPGLVSDEQF

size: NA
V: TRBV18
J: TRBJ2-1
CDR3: ASSPIQGRYNEQF

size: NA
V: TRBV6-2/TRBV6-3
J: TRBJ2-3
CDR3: ASERGADINTQY

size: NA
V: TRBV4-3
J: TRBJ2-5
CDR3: ASSQGDYQETQY

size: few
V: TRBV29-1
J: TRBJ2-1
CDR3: SVYGLVTNEQF

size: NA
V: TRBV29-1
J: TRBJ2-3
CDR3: GVVGGSTDTQY

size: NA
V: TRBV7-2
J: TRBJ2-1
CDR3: AGSLAGGRSYNEQF

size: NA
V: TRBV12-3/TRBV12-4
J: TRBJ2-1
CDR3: ASSRNEDEQF

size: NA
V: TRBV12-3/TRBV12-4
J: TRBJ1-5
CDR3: ASSLGAGGLQPQH

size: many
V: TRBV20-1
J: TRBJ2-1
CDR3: SARDFTSHNEQF

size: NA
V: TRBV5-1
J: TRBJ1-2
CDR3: ASSLAENGYT

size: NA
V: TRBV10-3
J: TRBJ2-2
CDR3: AVQGGAEDTGELF

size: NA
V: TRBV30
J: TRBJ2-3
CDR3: ARSEVTDTQY

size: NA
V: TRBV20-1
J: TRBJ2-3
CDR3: SAARLAGGPDTQY

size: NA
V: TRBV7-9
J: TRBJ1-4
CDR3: ASSLPGAGEKLF

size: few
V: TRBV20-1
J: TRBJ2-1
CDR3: SIWYRAGVNNEQF

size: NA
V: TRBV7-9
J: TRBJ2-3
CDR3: ASSHDTQY

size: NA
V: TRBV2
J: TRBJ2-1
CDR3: ASSEPRRGKNNEQF

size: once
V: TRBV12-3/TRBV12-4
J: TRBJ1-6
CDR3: ASRAAGSPLH

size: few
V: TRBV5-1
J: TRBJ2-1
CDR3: ASIGLANNEQF

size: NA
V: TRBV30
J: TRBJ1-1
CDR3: AWSDQGTEAF

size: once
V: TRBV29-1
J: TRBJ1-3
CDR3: SARQEISGNTIY

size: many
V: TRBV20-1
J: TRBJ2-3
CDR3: SAPGTRAADTQY

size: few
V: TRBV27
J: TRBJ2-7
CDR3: ATHKLDSYEQY

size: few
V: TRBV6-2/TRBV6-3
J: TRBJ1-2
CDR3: ASSYPLRGYT

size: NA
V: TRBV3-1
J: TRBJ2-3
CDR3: ASSHLAGGADTQY

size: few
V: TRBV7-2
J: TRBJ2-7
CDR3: ASSLAYHSGAYEQY

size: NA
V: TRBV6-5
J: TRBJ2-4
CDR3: ASSQHTLAKNIQY

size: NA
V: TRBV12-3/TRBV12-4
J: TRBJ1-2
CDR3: ASTPEGTYYGYT

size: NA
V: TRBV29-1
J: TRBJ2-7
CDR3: SALYSNSYEQY

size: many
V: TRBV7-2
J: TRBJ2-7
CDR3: ASSLPGTGDYEQY

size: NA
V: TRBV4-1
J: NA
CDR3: ASSQEGLASEQY